These T cell receptor beta chains were read from a single sample in a study of brain T cells in children with intractable seizures. TCRdb's table, derived via immunoSEQ multiplex PCR, lists solely in-frame clones and lacks some. The repertoire consists of around 80,000 clones, with under 95% occurring once and the leading ten covering around 24%. The sequenced sample was peripheral blood, obtained at surgery. All receptors derive from a girl aged 2-15 years with Rasmussen encephalitis and intractable seizures. CDR3s include the opening cysteine and the closing phenylalanine or tryptophan. The D gene is left open where the match is weak. Only part of the rows carry a size: once, few, many, or a class if the clone is expanded.

TRBD1	.	12	TRBV29-1	TRBJ1-2	TGCAGCGACTCACCAGGGGGCGATGGCTACACCTTC	CSDSPGGDGYTF
TRBD1	.	14	TRBV18	TRBJ2-1	TGTGCCAGCTCGACCGGGACAGTAACCAATGAGCAGTTCTTC	CASSTGTVTNEQFF
TRBD1	.	13	TRBV10-1	TRBJ2-2	TGCGCCAGCAGTGAGCAGGGGGCCGGGGAGCTGTTTTTT	CASSEQGAGELFF
.	once	15	TRBV5-4	TRBJ1-6	TGTGCCAGCAGCTTGGACGGAGGGCATAATTCACCCCTCCACTTT	CASSLDGGHNSPLHF
.	.	15	TRBV7-3	TRBJ2-6	TGTGCCAGCAGCCCCACAGGGACTGGGGCCAACGTCCTGACTTTC	CASSPTGTGANVLTF
TRBD2	.	16	TRBV15	TRBJ2-1	TGTGCCACCAGCAGAGATCGGGAGGGGCCTGGTAATGAGCAGTTCTTC	CATSRDREGPGNEQFF
TRBD1	.	15	TRBV28	TRBJ2-7	TGTGCCAGCAGCCTCGACAGGGGAGCCCTTCCCGAGCAGTACTTC	CASSLDRGALPEQYF
TRBD1	.	14	TRBV30	TRBJ1-2	TGTGCCTGGAGTGCTCTCGACAGGGACCATGGCTACACCTTC	CAWSALDRDHGYTF
.	few	13	TRBV27	TRBJ1-5	TGTGCCACCAGACGCGGACGCAATCAGCCCCAGCATTTT	CATRRGRNQPQHF
.	.	14	TRBV27	TRBJ2-1	TGTGCCAGCAGTCGAGGGGGTTCCTACAATGAGCAGTTCTTC	CASSRGGSYNEQFF
.	.	12	TRBV2	TRBJ2-3	TGTGCCAGGAGACAGGGCACAGATACGCAGTATTTT	CARRQGTDTQYF
.	.	12	TRBV6-4	TRBJ1-1	TGTGCCAGCAGTGGGGAGCCCACTGAAGCTTTCTTT	CASSGEPTEAFF
.	.	15	TRBV19	TRBJ1-3	TGTGCCAGTAGTATAAGGTCGAGCTCTGGAAACACCATATATTTT	CASSIRSSSGNTIYF
.	.	14	TRBV5-5	TRBJ1-1	TGTGCCAGCAGCTTGTCAGAGTATCTCACTGAAGCTTTCTTT	CASSLSEYLTEAFF
TRBD1	.	16	TRBV19	TRBJ2-7	TGTGCCAGTAGTACTCAAAGACAGGGTGAGGCCTACGAGCAGTACTTC	CASSTQRQGEAYEQYF
.	once	14	TRBV7-9	TRBJ1-2	TGTGCCAGTCAGGAGACAGTTTTGGCGTATGGCTACACCTTC	CASQETVLAYGYTF
TRBD2	.	15	TRBV27	TRBJ2-1	TGTGCCAGCGGAACCGGGACTAGAGGCTACAATGAGCAGTTCTTC	CASGTGTRGYNEQFF
.	.	14	TRBV18	TRBJ1-5	TGTGCCAGCTCAGCGGACAGCCTCAATCAGCCCCAGCATTTT	CASSADSLNQPQHF
.	once	14	TRBV5-1	TRBJ2-1	TGCGCCAGCAGCTTGGTAGGACGGGGGAATGAGCAGTTCTTC	CASSLVGRGNEQFF
.	.	15	TRBV5-6	TRBJ1-2	TGTGCCAGTGAAGAAAGGGGAGGACCTAACTATGGCTACACCTTC	CASEERGGPNYGYTF
.	.	13	TRBV19	TRBJ1-5	TGTGCCAGTAGTATAGACGGCAATCAGCCCCAGCATTTT	CASSIDGNQPQHF
.	.	12	TRBV5-1	TRBJ1-4	TGCGCCAGCAGGCCGAACAATGAAAAACTGTTTTTT	CASRPNNEKLFF
.	once	14	TRBV28	TRBJ1-6	TGTGCCAGCAGTTTCCCCAGGGGAACCTCACCCCTCCACTTT	CASSFPRGTSPLHF